Listed here are 31 T cell receptor beta chains from one sample, sequenced in a study of cytomegalovirus exposure and HLA in healthy donors. PCR primers comprised 60 Vbeta and 13 Jbeta primers. TCRdb's table, derived via immunoSEQ multiplex PCR, lists solely in-frame clones and lacks some. The sample comprises 110,000 to 150,000 clones, roughly 80% of which are singletons, and around 3.7% rests with the top ten. The material sequenced was PBMCs. Source of these receptors: a male donor in good health and CMV-seronegative.

This rearrangement joins TRBV18 to TRBJ1-2; no firm D call. Per the germline V gene, CDR1 is KGHSH and CDR2 is LQKENI. Trimming left V 0 bases short and J 0 bases short, with 8 bases between. The CDR3 covers 15 residues. The CDR3 loop reads CASSPPRDPNYGYTF. The CDR3 DNA follows: TGTGCCAGCTCACCACCCCGGGATCCTAACTATGGCTACACCTTC.

The V call is TRBV10-2, the J call TRBJ2-5, with 9 nucleotides matching TRBD1. The better agreement between TRBJ2-7 and the DNA end casts doubt on the J call. CDR1 and CDR2 (germline): WSHSY, SAAADI. The CDR3 totals 15 residues. CDR3 bases: TGCGCCAGCAGTGAGTCCGGGACAGGGCTCTACGAGCAGTACTTC. It translates to CASSESGTGLYEQYF.

The genes are TRBV5-6 and TRBJ2-5; 8 nucleotides line up with TRBD1. Germline CDR1 SGHDT, CDR2 YYEEEE. V shed 5 bases, J shed 5 bases, and the junction held 11 bases outside the gene matches. This CDR3 is built from 15 residues. CDR3 nucleotides: TGTGCCAGCAGGCTAAGAGGGACAGGCGAGGAGACCCAGTACTTC. Translation gives CASRLRGTGEETQYF.

The chain is built from TRBV2 and TRBJ1-4, with 8 bases lining up with TRBD1. This CDR3 is 15 amino acids long. Germline CDR1 reads SNHLY; CDR2 reads FYNNEI. V lost 5 bases to trimming and J lost 8 bases; unmatched junction nucleotides: 10. CDR3 sequence: CASSRVDREREKLFF. The CDR3 DNA follows: TGTGCCAGCAGTCGAGTGGACAGGGAACGGGAAAAACTGTTTTTT.

This rearrangement joins TRBV7-6 to TRBJ2-7; the match to TRBD2 covers 10 bases. Trimming removed 6 bases from V and 3 bases from J; junction bases left unmatched: 8. The CDR3 is 15 residues long. Germline CDR1 reads SGHVS; CDR2 reads FNYEAQ. The CDR3 is CASSPSGRGNYEQYF. CDR3 sequence (DNA): TGTGCCAGCAGTCCCAGCGGGAGGGGAAACTACGAGCAGTACTTC.

The chain joins TRBV18 to TRBJ2-3, with D maybe TRBD1 (7 bases). Trimming cost V 1 base and J 0 bases, with 14 bases left between them. This CDR3 spans 17 amino acids. Germline V gives CDR1 KGHSH, CDR2 LQKENI. CDR3 amino acids: CASSPRGDSPSTDTQYF. CDR3 DNA sequence: TGTGCCAGCTCACCACGGGGGGACAGTCCTAGCACAGATACGCAGTATTTT.

To note about this clone: The sample has other DNA sequences that encode this CDR3 too. V usage is TRBV10-3 and J usage is TRBJ1-2; no reliable D call. This CDR3 is 13 amino acids long. Trimming removed 6 bases from V and 3 bases from J, with 11 bases in between. The germline CDR1 and CDR2 sequences are ENHRY and SYGVKD. CDR3 residues: CAIRTRDHYGYTF. The CDR3 nucleotides read TGTGCCATCAGGACGCGGGATCACTATGGCTACACCTTC.

This sequence joins TRBV28 and TRBJ2-3, with TRBD2 matching over 7 bases. This CDR3 comprises 14 residues. Trimming took 7 bases from V and 4 from J; bases not matched to a gene: 8. Germline CDR1 and CDR2: MDHEN and SYDVKM. DNA for the CDR3: TGTGCCAGCATGATGGCGGGAGTTTCAGATACGCAGTATTTT. This encodes CASMMAGVSDTQYF.

The chain is built from TRBV30 and TRBJ1-1; D ambiguous. CDR3 length: 15 amino acids. V was trimmed by 0 bases and J by 3 bases, leaving 14 bases between them. The germline V gene encodes CDR1 GTSNPN and CDR2 SVGIG (reference sequence). The CDR3 DNA follows: TGTGCCTGGAGTGTAAGTACAGTAAAGTACACTGAAGCTTTCTTT. Amino acid sequence: CAWSVSTVKYTEAFF.

This chain connects TRBV2 to TRBJ1-2, with a possible D match to TRBD1 (5 bases). The CDR3 runs to 13 residues. Germline V gives CDR1 SNHLY, CDR2 FYNNEI. V was pared by 8 bases and J by 7 bases, with 17 bases between. The CDR3 nucleotides are TGTGCCAGCGCTCCGACAGTCTCGAGTGGCTACACCTTC. Its protein product is CASAPTVSSGYTF.

The chain has TRBV25-1 and TRBJ1-3; unclear D gene. The CDR3 sequence is 14 residues long. V was clipped by 1 base and J by 2 bases, with 6 bases between them. CDR1 and CDR2 (germline): MGHDK, SYGVNS. CDR3: CASSELAAGNTIYF. In nucleotides, the CDR3 is TGTGCCAGCAGTGAATTGGCAGCTGGAAACACCATATATTTT.

The chain combines TRBV5-5 with TRBJ2-3; no reliable D call. In germline, CDR1 is SGHKS, CDR2 YYEKEE (reference sequence). The V end was cut by 0 bases, the J end by 4 bases, with 6 bases between. The CDR3 spans 13 residues. The CDR3 region has the DNA TGTGCCAGCAGCTTGGGGGCCGCAGATACGCAGTATTTT. Translation: CASSLGAADTQYF.

The chain combines TRBV10-1 with TRBJ2-7; the D gene is possibly TRBD2 (7 bases). Germline V gives CDR1 WNHNN, CDR2 SYGVQD (reference sequence). The CDR3 spans 15 residues. V was shortened by 7 bases and J by 3 bases, with 19 bases between the two germline ends. The CDR3 DNA sequence: TGCGCCAGCAAGCGGGGAGGGGGTATTCACTACGAGCAGTACTTC. Translation: CASKRGGGIHYEQYF.

The rearrangement joins TRBV19 to TRBJ1-1; D not certain. This CDR3 comprises 12 residues. Germline CDR1 and CDR2: LNHDA and SQIVND (reference sequence). V was trimmed by 3 bases and J by 7 bases, leaving 9 bases between them. CDR3 DNA: TGTGCCAGTAGTATTTCCCACTGTGAAGCTTTCTTT. Protein sequence: CASSISHCEAFF.

This chain links TRBV9 with TRBJ1-1, with 8 bases that match TRBD1. Germline V lookup: CDR1 SGDLS, CDR2 YYNGEE. The CDR3 is 16 amino acids. The V and J ends lost 4 bases and 2 bases, in that order; junction bases with no gene match: 10. CDR3 coding DNA: TGTGCCAGCAGCAAACGGCAGGGGGCCTTTAACACTGAAGCTTTCTTT. Its protein product is CASSKRQGAFNTEAFF.

This chain connects TRBV2 to TRBJ1-1; 7 bases map to TRBD1. The junction had 3 bases not matched to a gene; V was cut back by 4 bases and J by 4 bases. CDR3 length: 13 residues. Germline lookup yields CDR1 SNHLY and CDR2 FYNNEI. CDR3 amino acids: CASSGQGATEAFF. CDR3 sequence (DNA): TGTGCCAGCAGTGGACAGGGAGCCACTGAAGCTTTCTTT.

The chain employs TRBV5-1 and TRBJ1-1; possible D gene TRBD1, 5 bases. The germline CDR1 and CDR2 sequences are SGHRS and YFSETQ. Trimming removed 0 bases from V and 7 bases from J, with 13 bases in between. This CDR3 spans 14 amino acids. The CDR3 region is CASSLAQGYSEAFF. The CDR3 coding sequence is TGCGCCAGCAGCTTGGCGCAGGGCTACAGTGAAGCTTTCTTT.

This clone has only a few counts. The chain combines TRBV5-6 with TRBJ1-4; D gene unclear. The CDR3 contains 14 residues. Trimming removed 4 bases at V and 0 bases at J, with 7 bases between. Germline lookup yields CDR1 SGHDT and CDR2 YYEEEE. The CDR3 region has the DNA TGTGCCAGCAGCCCTACTTCAACTAATGAAAAACTGTTTTTT. Amino acids: CASSPTSTNEKLFF.

A note on this clone: At one of its ends the junction is not consistent with the germline gene, which may arise from a read error. J is TRBJ1-2 and V is TRBV14, with D possibly TRBD1 on 6 matching bases. The CDR3 is 16 amino acids. Germline CDR1 reads SGHDN; CDR2 reads FVKESK. Here the CDR3 DNA reads TGTGCCAGCAGCGAAGATTGGCAGGGACAAAACTATGGCTACACCTTC. Its protein is CASSEDWQGQNYGYTF.

V is TRBV7-6 and J is TRBJ2-7; 8 nucleotides agree with TRBD1. This CDR3 comprises 14 residues. Per the germline V gene, CDR1 is SGHVS and CDR2 is FNYEAQ. The junction had 7 bases not matched to a gene; V was cut back by 5 bases and J by 4 bases. As DNA, the CDR3 is TGTGCCAGCAGCCTCCGGGACAGGCTTTACGAGCAGTACTTC. As protein: CASSLRDRLYEQYF.

This sequence joins TRBV19 and TRBJ2-2, with D tentatively TRBD2 (7 bases). Germline CDR1 reads LNHDA; CDR2 reads SQIVND (reference sequence). Deletions cut 8 bases from V and 3 bases from J, with 19 bases between. The CDR3 has 16 residues. Here the CDR3 DNA reads TGTGCCAGTCAGGGTGGGGGGGCCGGTGACACCGGGGAGCTGTTTTTT. It encodes CASQGGGAGDTGELFF. The full variable domain, in which reference TRBV19 and TRBJ2-2 provide the parts outside the CDR3, is DGGITQSPKYLFRKEGQNVTLSCEQNLNHDAMYWYRQDPGQGLRLIYYSQIVNDFQKGDIAEGYSVSREKKESFPLTVTSAQKNPTAFYLCASQGGGAGDTGELFFGEGSRLTVL.

The V gene is TRBV4-1, the J gene TRBJ2-3; TRBD1 aligns across 7 bases. The V gene end was trimmed by 3 bases and the J gene end by 3 bases; junction bases not matched to a gene: 9. Germline V gene sequence: CDR1 MGHRA, CDR2 YSYEKL. This CDR3 is 16 amino acids long. CDR3 sequence reads: CASSQTGRPGTDTQYF. The CDR3 coding sequence is TGCGCCAGCAGCCAGACAGGGCGACCAGGAACAGATACGCAGTATTTT.

The V gene is TRBV6-6, the J gene TRBJ2-5, with 7 positions matching TRBD1. This CDR3 spans 14 amino acids. Germline CDR1 MNHNY, CDR2 SVGAGI (reference sequence). The V gene end was trimmed by 4 bases and the J gene end by 5 bases; junction bases not matched to a gene: 7. The CDR3 DNA reads as TGTGCCAGCAGTTTTCCGGACAGGTCGGAGACCCAGTACTTC. This codes for CASSFPDRSETQYF.

The chain is built from TRBV5-1 and TRBJ2-7; the match to TRBD1 covers 8 bases. V trimming: 4 bases; J trimming: 3 bases; junction bases outside the gene matches: 6. This CDR3 comprises 14 residues. From germline, CDR1 is SGHRS and CDR2 YFSETQ. CDR3 in DNA: TGCGCCAGCAGCGCAGGACAGGGTAACTACGAGCAGTACTTC. It translates to CASSAGQGNYEQYF.

The chain is built from TRBV7-2 and TRBJ1-2; 8 nucleotides align to TRBD1. Per germline, CDR1 SGHTA and CDR2 FQGNSA. V trimming: 6 bases; J trimming: 4 bases; junction bases outside the gene matches: 16. The CDR3 spans 17 residues. CDR3 in amino acids: CASSRTGTGVTLYGYTF. Here the CDR3 DNA reads TGTGCCAGCAGTCGCACCGGGACAGGAGTGACCCTCTATGGCTACACCTTC.

The chain links TRBV4-2 to TRBJ2-5; 9 bases are a match to TRBD2. The CDR3 loop spans 17 amino acids. The germline V gene encodes CDR1 LGHNA and CDR2 YNFKEQ. The V segment lost 1 base and the J segment 3 bases; nucleotides outside the gene matches: 9. CDR3 protein: CASSQAFGGGAEETQYF. The CDR3 region has the DNA TGTGCCAGCAGCCAAGCTTTCGGCGGGGGGGCCGAAGAGACCCAGTACTTC.

The rearrangement uses TRBV11-2 and TRBJ1-4; D remains ambiguous. CDR1 and CDR2 (germline): SGHAT, FQNNGV. The CDR3 runs to 19 residues. The V gene lost 0 bases and the J gene lost 5 bases, with 22 bases spanning the gap. CDR3 amino acids: CASSLDPDRGGNQNEKLFF. The CDR3 region has the DNA TGTGCCAGCAGCTTAGATCCCGACCGCGGCGGAAACCAAAATGAAAAACTGTTTTTT.

The CDR3 sequence: CASSSYGQGPNYGYTF. CDR3 nucleotides: TGTGCCAGCAGCTCATACGGACAGGGTCCTAACTATGGCTACACCTTC. V is TRBV7-9 and J is TRBJ1-2; 8 bases fit TRBD1. In germline, CDR1 is SEHNR, CDR2 FQNEAQ (reference sequence). V lost 4 bases to trimming and J lost 0 bases; unmatched junction nucleotides: 7. The CDR3 runs to 16 residues.

The chain joins TRBV28 to TRBJ2-1; 12 nucleotides line up with TRBD2. V shed 5 bases and J 10 bases; nucleotides not matched to a gene: 9. Germline lookup yields CDR1 MDHEN and CDR2 SYDVKM. The CDR3 loop spans 15 amino acids. The CDR3 spells CASSPSSGRAREQFF. CDR3 sequence (DNA): TGTGCCAGCAGTCCCTCTAGCGGGAGGGCCCGGGAGCAGTTCTTC.

The V gene is TRBV9, the J gene TRBJ2-3, with a tentative D call TRBD2 (5 bases). The CDR3 extends over 17 amino acids. Germline V CDR1 and CDR2: SGDLS, YYNGEE. The V gene lost 2 bases and the J gene lost 4 bases, with 20 bases spanning the gap. CDR3 nucleotides: TGTGCCAGCAGCGTCCTTTTGATGGAGGATTTATCAGATACGCAGTATTTT. It yields the protein CASSVLLMEDLSDTQYF.

The chain combines TRBV4-3 with TRBJ1-3; a weak D match, TRBD1 (6 bases). Per germline, CDR1 LGHNA and CDR2 YSLEER. Trimming removed 4 bases from V and 1 base from J, with 17 bases in between. The CDR3 spans 17 residues. CDR3 in amino acids: CASSPDWGLSSGNTIYF. CDR3 nucleotides: TGCGCCAGCAGCCCCGACTGGGGGCTCAGTTCTGGAAACACCATATATTTT.